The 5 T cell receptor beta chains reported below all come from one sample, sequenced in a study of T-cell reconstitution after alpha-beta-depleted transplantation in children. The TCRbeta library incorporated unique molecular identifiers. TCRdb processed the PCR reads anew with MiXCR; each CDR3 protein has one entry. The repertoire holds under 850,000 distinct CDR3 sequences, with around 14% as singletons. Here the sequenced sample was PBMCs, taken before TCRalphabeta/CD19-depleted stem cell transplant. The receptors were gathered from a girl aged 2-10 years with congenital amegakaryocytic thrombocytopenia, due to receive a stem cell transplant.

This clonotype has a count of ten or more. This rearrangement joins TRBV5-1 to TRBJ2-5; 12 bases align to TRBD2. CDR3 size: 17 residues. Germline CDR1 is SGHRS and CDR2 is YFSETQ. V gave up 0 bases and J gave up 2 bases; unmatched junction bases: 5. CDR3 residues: CASSLGSSGRVQETQYF. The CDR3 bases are TGCGCCAGCAGCTTGGGATCTAGCGGGAGGGTTCAAGAGACCCAGTACTTC. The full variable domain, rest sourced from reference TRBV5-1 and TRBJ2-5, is KAGVTQTPRYLIKTRGQQVTLSCSPISGHRSVSWYQQTPGQGLQFLFEYFSETQRNKGNFPGRFSGRQFSNSRSEMNVSTLELGDSALYLCASSLGSSGRVQETQYFGPGTRLLVL.

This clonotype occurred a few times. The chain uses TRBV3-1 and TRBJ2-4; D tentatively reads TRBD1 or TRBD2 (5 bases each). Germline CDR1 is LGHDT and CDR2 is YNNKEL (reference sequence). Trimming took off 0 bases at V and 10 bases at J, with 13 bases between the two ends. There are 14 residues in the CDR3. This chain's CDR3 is CASSQEWGRGIQYF. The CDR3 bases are TGTGCCAGCAGCCAAGAATGGGGGAGAGGTATTCAGTACTTC.

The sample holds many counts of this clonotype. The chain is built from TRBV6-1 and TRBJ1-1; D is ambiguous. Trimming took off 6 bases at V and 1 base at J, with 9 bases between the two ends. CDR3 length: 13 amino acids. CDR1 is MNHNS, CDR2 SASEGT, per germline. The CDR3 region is CASSLDANTEAFF. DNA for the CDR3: TGTGCCAGCAGCCTGGACGCGAACACTGAAGCTTTCTTT.

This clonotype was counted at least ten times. The CDR3 protein is CSARTGTGLETQYF. The CDR3 DNA reads as TGCAGTGCTAGAACCGGGACAGGGTTAGAGACCCAGTACTTC. The chain has TRBV20-1 and TRBJ2-5, with 9 bases aligning to TRBD1. Germline V CDR1 and CDR2: DFQATT, SNEGSKA (reference sequence). V shed 2 bases, J shed 4 bases, and the junction held 5 bases outside the gene matches. CDR3 size: 14 residues.

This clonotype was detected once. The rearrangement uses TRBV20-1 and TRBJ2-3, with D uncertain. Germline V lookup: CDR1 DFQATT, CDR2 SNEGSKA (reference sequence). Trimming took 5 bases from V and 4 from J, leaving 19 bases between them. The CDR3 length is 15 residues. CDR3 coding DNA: TGCAGTGCTCCTACGAGCGCACGAGATTCAGATACGCAGTATTTT. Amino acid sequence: CSAPTSARDSDTQYF.